One sample yielded the 8 T cell receptor beta chains listed below, sequenced in a study of blood T cell repertoires in COVID-19. The assay was immunoSEQ multiplex PCR, and TCRdb's table has in-frame clones only and misses some. The profile shows approximately 190,000 clones, roughly four fifths of them singletons. Sequenced material: peripheral blood. Receptor source: a woman aged 35 to 49 with acute or convalescent COVID-19.

This rearrangement joins TRBV29-1 to TRBJ2-7; D might be TRBD2 (6 bases). The CDR3 has 11 residues. The germline gives CDR1 SQVTM, CDR2 ANQGSEA. V lost 6 bases to trimming and J lost 2 bases, with 8 bases between them. As DNA, the CDR3 is TGCAGCGTGGAGGGGACCTACGAGCAGTACTTC. Translation: CSVEGTYEQYF.

This clone came up once. The V call is TRBV6-2 or TRBV6-3, the J call TRBJ1-2, with 7 positions matching TRBD1. The ends lost 2 bases at V and 8 bases at J; junction bases unmatched: 5. The V gene's germline CDR1 is MNHEY and CDR2 SVGEGT. The CDR3 length is 13 residues. The CDR3 region is CASSYRDSKGYTF. For the CDR3, the DNA is TGTGCCAGCAGTTACAGGGACAGTAAAGGCTACACCTTC.

V and J are TRBV27 and TRBJ2-3, with 9 bases matching TRBD1. The germline V gene encodes CDR1 MNHEY and CDR2 SMNVEV (reference sequence). The trim removed 6 bases at V and 4 bases at J, leaving 11 bases unmatched. The CDR3 is 16 residues long. The CDR3 region is CASRRQGDGLADTQYF. The CDR3 coding sequence is TGTGCCAGCAGAAGACAGGGGGACGGTCTCGCAGATACGCAGTATTTT.

The chain has TRBV12-3 or TRBV12-4 and TRBJ1-1, with TRBD1 matching 8 bases. V gave up 6 bases and J gave up 5 bases; unmatched junction bases: 2. This CDR3 is 12 amino acids long. CDR3 bases: TGTGCCAGCAGAACAGGGGGAACTGAAGCTTTCTTT. Its translation: CASRTGGTEAFF.

The chain combines TRBV7-2 with TRBJ2-7, with 7 nucleotides matching TRBD2. J gave up 3 bases and V 3 bases, and 8 bases lay outside the gene matches. This CDR3 comprises 15 residues. CDR1 is SGHTA, CDR2 FQGNSA, per germline. This chain's CDR3 is CASSFFGGGSYEQYF. Written as DNA, the CDR3 is TGTGCCAGCAGCTTTTTTGGGGGGGGGAGCTACGAGCAGTACTTC.

This clone has only a few counts. The chain has TRBV5-5 and TRBJ1-1; D might be TRBD1 (5 bases). V was clipped by 5 bases and J by 0 bases, with 20 bases between them. The CDR3 has 17 amino acids. Germline-derived CDR1 and CDR2 are SGHKS and YYEKEE (reference sequence). The CDR3, as DNA: TGTGCCAGCAGAAGAGGACAAAGCCTGGAAATGAACACTGAAGCTTTCTTT. Amino acid sequence: CASRRGQSLEMNTEAFF.

CDR3 protein: CASSDKRGRATNEKLFF. The CDR3 nucleotides read TGTGCCAGCAGCGACAAGCGGGGGAGGGCAACTAATGAAAAACTGTTTTTT. This sequence joins TRBV5-5 and TRBJ1-4, with D tentatively TRBD1 (5 bases). V shed 4 bases and J shed 0 bases, with 16 bases lying between them. Germline CDR1 reads SGHKS; CDR2 reads YYEKEE (reference sequence). The CDR3 spans 17 residues.

The chain employs TRBV27 and TRBJ2-2; 8 positions match TRBD1. The junction had 5 bases not matched to a gene; V was cut back by 7 bases and J by 4 bases. CDR3 length: 14 amino acids. Germline V gene sequence: CDR1 MNHEY, CDR2 SMNVEV (reference sequence). This CDR3 is CASTRTGSTGELFF. The CDR3 DNA follows: TGTGCCAGCACCCGGACAGGGTCCACCGGGGAGCTGTTTTTT.